This TCR beta chain came from a study of T cells after yellow fever vaccination. Trimming removed 3 bases from V and 0 bases from J, with 12 bases in between. Germline V gene data show CDR1 as SGHDT and CDR2 as YYEEEE. This CDR3 has 15 amino acids. This clonotype was seen a few times. One entry per CDR3 protein, called by TCRdb with MiXCR from the 5' RACE reads. This sample has 150,000 or so distinct CDR3 sequences, with approximately 9.7% found just once. The chain combines TRBV5-6 with TRBJ1-1, with a weak D call TRBD1 (6 bases). The sequence derives from a man aged 18 to 29 who received the YFV17D yellow fever vaccine. This sample comprised CD8+ T cells sorted from PBMCs, obtained 45 days after the yellow fever booster vaccination. The CDR3 coding sequence is TGTGCCAGCAGCTCGGGCGGACAGTTGAACACTGAAGCTTTCTTT. Translation: CASSSGGQLNTEAFF.